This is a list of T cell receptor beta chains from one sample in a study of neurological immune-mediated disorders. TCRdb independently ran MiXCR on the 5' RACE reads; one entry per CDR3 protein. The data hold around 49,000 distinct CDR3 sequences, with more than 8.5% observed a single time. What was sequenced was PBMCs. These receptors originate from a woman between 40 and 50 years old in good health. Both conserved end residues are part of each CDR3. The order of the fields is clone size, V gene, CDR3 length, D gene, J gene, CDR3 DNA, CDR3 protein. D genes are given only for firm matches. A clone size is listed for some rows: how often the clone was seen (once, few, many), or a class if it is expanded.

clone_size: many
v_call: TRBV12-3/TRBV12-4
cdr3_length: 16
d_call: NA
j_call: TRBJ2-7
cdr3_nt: TGTGCCAGCAGTTATCGAAGGACAGTCGGTGCCTACGAGCAGTACTTC
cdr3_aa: CASSYRRTVGAYEQYF

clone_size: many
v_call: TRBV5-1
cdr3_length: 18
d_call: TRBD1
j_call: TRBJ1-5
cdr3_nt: TGCGCCAGCAGCCCCGGGACAGGTATTGGGAGTAGCAATCAGCCCCAGCATTTT
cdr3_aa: CASSPGTGIGSSNQPQHF

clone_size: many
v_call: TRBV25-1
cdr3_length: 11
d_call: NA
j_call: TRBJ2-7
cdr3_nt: TGTGCCAGCAGCACAACCGGGACCAACTACTTC
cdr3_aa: CASSTTGTNYF

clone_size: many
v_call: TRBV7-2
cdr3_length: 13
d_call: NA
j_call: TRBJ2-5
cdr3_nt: TGTGCCAGCAGCTTAGATTGGCCAGAGACCCAGTACTTC
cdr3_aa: CASSLDWPETQYF

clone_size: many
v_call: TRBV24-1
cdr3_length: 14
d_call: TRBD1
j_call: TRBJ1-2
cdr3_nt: TGTGCCACCAGTGATTCACAGGGGCCGCTTGGCTACACCTTC
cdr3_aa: CATSDSQGPLGYTF

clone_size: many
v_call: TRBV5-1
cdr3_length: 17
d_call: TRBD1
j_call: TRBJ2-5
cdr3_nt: TGCGCCAGCAGCGTCCATTTCCTGGGACAGGGGGAAGAGACCCAGTACTTC
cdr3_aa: CASSVHFLGQGEETQYF

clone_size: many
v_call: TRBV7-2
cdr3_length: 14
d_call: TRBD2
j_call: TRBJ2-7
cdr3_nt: TGTGCCAGCAGCTTTAGCGGGAGTAGGAACGAGCAGTACTTC
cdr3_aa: CASSFSGSRNEQYF

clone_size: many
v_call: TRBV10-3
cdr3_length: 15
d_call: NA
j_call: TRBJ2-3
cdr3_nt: TGTGCCTCGCGTAGGGGTCCAACTAGCACAGATACGCAGTATTTT
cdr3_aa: CASRRGPTSTDTQYF

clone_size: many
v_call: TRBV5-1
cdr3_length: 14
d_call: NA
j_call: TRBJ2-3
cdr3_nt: TGCGCCAGCAGCCGGGACCAAGGGACAGATACGCAGTATTTT
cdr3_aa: CASSRDQGTDTQYF

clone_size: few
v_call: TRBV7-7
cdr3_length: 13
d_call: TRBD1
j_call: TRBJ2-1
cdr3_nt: TGTGCTAGCAGCTTAGCAGGGGGCCATGAGCAGTTCTTC
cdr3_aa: CASSLAGGHEQFF

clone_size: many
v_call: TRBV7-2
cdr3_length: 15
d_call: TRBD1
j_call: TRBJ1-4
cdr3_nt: TGTGCCAGCAGTCGACAGGGGGCAACTAATGAAAAACTGTTTTTT
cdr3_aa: CASSRQGATNEKLFF

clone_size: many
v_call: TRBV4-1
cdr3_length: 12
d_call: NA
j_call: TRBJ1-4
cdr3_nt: TGCGCCAGCAGGAGGGGGAATGAAAAACTGTTTTTT
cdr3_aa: CASRRGNEKLFF

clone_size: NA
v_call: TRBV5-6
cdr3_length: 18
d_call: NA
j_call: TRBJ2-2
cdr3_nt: TGTGCCAGCAGCTTGAACCGACGAACAGGGATCAGAGCCGGGGAGCTGTTTTTT
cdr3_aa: CASSLNRRTGIRAGELFF

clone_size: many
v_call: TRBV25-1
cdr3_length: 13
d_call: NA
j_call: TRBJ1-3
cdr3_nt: TGTGCCAGCAGTGAAGGGTTGGGCCACACCATATATTTT
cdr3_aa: CASSEGLGHTIYF

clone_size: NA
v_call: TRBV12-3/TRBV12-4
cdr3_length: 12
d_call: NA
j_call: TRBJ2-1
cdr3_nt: TGTGCCAGCAGTCCAGGGGGAGGGGAGCAGTTCTTC
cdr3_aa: CASSPGGGEQFF

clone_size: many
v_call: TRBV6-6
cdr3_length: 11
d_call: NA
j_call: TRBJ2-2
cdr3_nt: TGTGCCAGCACCCTACCCGGGGAGCTGTTTTTT
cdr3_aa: CASTLPGELFF

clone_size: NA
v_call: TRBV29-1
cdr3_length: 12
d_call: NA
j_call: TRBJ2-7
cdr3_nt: TGCCGCGGACGGACTGACACCTACGAGCAGTACTTC
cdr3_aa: CRGRTDTYEQYF

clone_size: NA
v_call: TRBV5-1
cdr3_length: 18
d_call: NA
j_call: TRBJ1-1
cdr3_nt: TGCGCCAGCAGCTTGGGGTTATCACAGGGTGTAAGGAACACTGAAGCTTTCTTT
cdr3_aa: CASSLGLSQGVRNTEAFF

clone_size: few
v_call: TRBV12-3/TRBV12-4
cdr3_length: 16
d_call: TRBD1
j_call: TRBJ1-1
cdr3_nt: TGTGCCAGCAGGTCACCTCGGAGACAGGGGTGGACTGAAGCTTTCTTT
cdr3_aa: CASRSPRRQGWTEAFF

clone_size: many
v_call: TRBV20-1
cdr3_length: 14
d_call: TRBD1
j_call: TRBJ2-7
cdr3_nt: TGCAGTGCTTCACGGGACAGCCGGCCCTACGAGCAGTACTTC
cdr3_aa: CSASRDSRPYEQYF

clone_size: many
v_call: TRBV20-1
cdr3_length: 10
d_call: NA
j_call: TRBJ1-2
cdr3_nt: TGCAGTGCTCGCGCCTATGGCTACACCTTC
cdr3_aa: CSARAYGYTF

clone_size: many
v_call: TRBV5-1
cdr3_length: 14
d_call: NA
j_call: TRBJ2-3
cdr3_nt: TGCGCCAGCAGCCGCGGGGGCATGGGAGATACGCAGTATTTT
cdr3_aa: CASSRGGMGDTQYF

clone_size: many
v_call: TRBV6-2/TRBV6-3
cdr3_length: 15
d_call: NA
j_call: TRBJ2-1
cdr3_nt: TGTGCCAGCAGTTACTCGACCGCCAGGGTGGTAGAGCAGTTCTTC
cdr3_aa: CASSYSTARVVEQFF

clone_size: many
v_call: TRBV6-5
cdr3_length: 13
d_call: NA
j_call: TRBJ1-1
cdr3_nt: TGTGCCAGCAGGGCAGGGCTAAGGACTGAAGCTTTCTTT
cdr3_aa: CASRAGLRTEAFF

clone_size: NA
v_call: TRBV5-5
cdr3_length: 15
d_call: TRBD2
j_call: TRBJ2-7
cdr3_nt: TGTGCCAGCAGCTCGGATACGACTAGCGGATGCCGGCGGTACTTC
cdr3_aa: CASSSDTTSGCRRYF

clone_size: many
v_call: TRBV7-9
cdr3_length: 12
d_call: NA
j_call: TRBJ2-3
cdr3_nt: TGTGCCAGCAGCTTCAACTATGGTACGCAGTATTTT
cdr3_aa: CASSFNYGTQYF

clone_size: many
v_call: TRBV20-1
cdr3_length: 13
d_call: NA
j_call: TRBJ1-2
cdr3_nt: TGCAGTGCTAGAGATCTATCCGGGGTTGGCTACACCTTC
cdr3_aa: CSARDLSGVGYTF

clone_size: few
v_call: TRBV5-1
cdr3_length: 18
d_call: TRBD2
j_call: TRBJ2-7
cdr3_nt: TGCGCCAGCAGCTTGGATCCCCTTAGGGCGGGAGTTGGGTACGAGCAGTACTTC
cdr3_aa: CASSLDPLRAGVGYEQYF

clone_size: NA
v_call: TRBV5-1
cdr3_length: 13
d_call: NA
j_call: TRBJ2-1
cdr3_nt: TGCGCCAGCAGCCCAAGGACCCAAAATGAGCAGTTCTTC
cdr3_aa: CASSPRTQNEQFF

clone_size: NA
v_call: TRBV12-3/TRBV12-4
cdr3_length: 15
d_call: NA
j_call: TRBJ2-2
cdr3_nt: TGTTCCAGCAGTTTCAGGGGCCCGAACACCGGGGAACTGTTTTTT
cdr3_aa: CSSSFRGPNTGELFF

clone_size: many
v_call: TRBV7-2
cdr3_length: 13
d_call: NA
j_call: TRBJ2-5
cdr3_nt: TGTGCCAGCCGTTCGCGGACTGAAGAGACCCAGTACTTC
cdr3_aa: CASRSRTEETQYF

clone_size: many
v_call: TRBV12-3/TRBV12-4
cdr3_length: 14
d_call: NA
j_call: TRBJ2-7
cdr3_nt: TGTGCCAGCAGTTGGCGGAGGAAAACCTACGAGCAGTACTTC
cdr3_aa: CASSWRRKTYEQYF

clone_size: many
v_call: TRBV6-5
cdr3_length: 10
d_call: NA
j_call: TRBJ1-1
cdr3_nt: TGTGCCAGCGGGGTACCTGAAGCTTTCTTT
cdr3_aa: CASGVPEAFF

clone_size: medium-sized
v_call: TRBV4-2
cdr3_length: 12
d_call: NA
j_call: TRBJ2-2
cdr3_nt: TGTGCCAGCAGCCAGAACAGGGGGGAGCTGTTTTTT
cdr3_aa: CASSQNRGELFF

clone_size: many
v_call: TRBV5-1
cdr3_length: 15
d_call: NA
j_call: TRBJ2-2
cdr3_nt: TGCGCCAGCAGCTTGGCCTTCGGAAACACCGGGGAGCTGTTTTTT
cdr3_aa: CASSLAFGNTGELFF

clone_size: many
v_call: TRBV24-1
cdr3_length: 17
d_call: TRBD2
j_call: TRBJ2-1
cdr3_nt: TGTGCCACCAGTGATTTCCCCGGGAGGGGAGGGAGAAATGAGCAGTTCTTC
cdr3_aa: CATSDFPGRGGRNEQFF

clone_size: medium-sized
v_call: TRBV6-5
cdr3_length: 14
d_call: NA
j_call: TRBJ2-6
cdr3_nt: TGTGCCAGCAGCAAACGTACTGGGGCCAACGTCCTGACTTTC
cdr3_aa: CASSKRTGANVLTF

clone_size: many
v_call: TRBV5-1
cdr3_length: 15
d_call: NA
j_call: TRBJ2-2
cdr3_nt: TGCGCCAGCAGCTCCGGGACTGCGAACACCGGGGAGCTGTTTTTT
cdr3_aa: CASSSGTANTGELFF

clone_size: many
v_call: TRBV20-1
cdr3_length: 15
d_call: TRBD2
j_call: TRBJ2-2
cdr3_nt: TGCAGTGCTAGAGATCTAGCGGCTAACACCGGGGAGCTGTTTTTT
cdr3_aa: CSARDLAANTGELFF

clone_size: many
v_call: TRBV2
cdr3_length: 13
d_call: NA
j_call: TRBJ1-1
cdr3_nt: TGTGCCAGCAGGCTACAGGTGAACACTGAAGCTTTCTTT
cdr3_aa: CASRLQVNTEAFF

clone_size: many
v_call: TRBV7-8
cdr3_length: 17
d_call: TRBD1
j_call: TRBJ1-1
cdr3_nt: TGTGCCAGCAGCTTAATCGGGACAGGGTTATCGATCACTGAAGCTTTCTTT
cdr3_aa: CASSLIGTGLSITEAFF

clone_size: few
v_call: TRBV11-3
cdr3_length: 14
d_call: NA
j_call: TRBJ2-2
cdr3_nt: TGTGCCAGCAGCTTAGATCGGTGGTCCGGGGAGCTGTTTTTT
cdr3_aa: CASSLDRWSGELFF

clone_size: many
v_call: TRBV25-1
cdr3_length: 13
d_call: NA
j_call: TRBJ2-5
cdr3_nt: TGTGCCAGCAGTGAACTGGGGGCTGGGACCCAGTACTTC
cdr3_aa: CASSELGAGTQYF

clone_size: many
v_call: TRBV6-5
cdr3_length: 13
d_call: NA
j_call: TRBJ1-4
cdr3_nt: TGTGCCAGCGGGGAGACCGTTAATGAAAAACTGTTTTTT
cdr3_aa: CASGETVNEKLFF